The clone carrying this T cell receptor (beta chain) was observed a few times. Trimming left V 2 bases short and J 8 bases short, with 9 bases between. The CDR3 loop spans 11 amino acids. Germline assignment: CDR1 SQVTM and CDR2 ANQGSEA. The data originate from a study of T-cell memory formation after mild COVID-19. Via MiXCR, TCRdb re-called the 5' RACE reads, giving one row per CDR3 protein. The data show roughly 580,000 distinct CDR3 sequences, 15% to 20% seen once. The chain couples TRBV29-1 to TRBJ1-2, with D hard to call. The sequencing input was PBMCs or a T cell subset sorted from them (not recorded which). The receptor's source is an adult woman who had mild COVID-19 (a few samples of this study predate the infection). Cell type and time point are not known. This chain's CDR3 is CSVESGGGYTF. CDR3 DNA: TGCAGCGTTGAAAGTGGAGGAGGCTACACCTTC.